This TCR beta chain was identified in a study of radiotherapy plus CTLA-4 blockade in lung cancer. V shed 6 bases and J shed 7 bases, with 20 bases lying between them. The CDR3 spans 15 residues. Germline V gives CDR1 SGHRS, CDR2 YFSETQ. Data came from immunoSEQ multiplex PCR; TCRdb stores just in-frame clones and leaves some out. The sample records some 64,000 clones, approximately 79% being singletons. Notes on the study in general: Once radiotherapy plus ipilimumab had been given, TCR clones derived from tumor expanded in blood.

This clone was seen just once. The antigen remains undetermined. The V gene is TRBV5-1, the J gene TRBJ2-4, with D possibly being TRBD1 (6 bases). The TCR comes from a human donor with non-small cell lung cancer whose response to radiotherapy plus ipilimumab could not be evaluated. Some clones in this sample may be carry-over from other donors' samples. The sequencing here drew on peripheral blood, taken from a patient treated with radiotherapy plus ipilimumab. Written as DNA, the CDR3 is TGCGCCAGCAAAAAAGGGGGAGAGAATACTAACATTCAGTACTTC. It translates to CASKKGGENTNIQYF.